This passage covers 4 T cell receptor beta chains from one sample sequenced in a study of blood T cell repertoires in COVID-19. Profiling relied on immunoSEQ multiplex PCR, and the TCRdb table lists in-frame clones only, not all of them. This table has about 89,000 clones, roughly 80% appearing once. Input material: peripheral blood. These receptors originate from a man between 65 and 85 years old with COVID-19, enrolled during active disease.

This sequence joins TRBV2 and TRBJ1-3; D might be TRBD1 (5 bases). Trimming pared 5 bases from V and 0 bases from J, leaving 11 bases between. This CDR3 contains 15 residues. The germline V gene has CDR1 SNHLY and CDR2 FYNNEI. DNA for the CDR3: TGTGCCAGCAGTAGGGACTTCAGCTCTGGAAACACCATATATTTT. Its translation is CASSRDFSSGNTIYF.

This clone has ten or more counts. The V call is TRBV7-6, the J call TRBJ2-7; D uncertain. Germline V gives CDR1 SGHVS, CDR2 FNYEAQ. The CDR3 covers 14 residues. V was trimmed by 1 base and J by 2 bases, leaving 9 bases between them. In nucleotides, the CDR3 is TGTGCCAGCAGCTTAGGAGAGGTAGCCTACGAGCAGTACTTC. It is translated as CASSLGEVAYEQYF.

The chain couples TRBV2 to TRBJ1-1, with D possibly matching TRBD1 (5 bases). The germline V gene has CDR1 SNHLY and CDR2 FYNNEI. This CDR3 region has 13 residues. V gave up 6 bases and J gave up 1 base, with 9 bases separating them. The CDR3: CASRRGGNTEAFF. The CDR3 nucleotides are TGTGCCAGCAGGAGGGGAGGGAACACTGAAGCTTTCTTT.

This clone appeared a single time. The chain links TRBV18 to TRBJ1-6; weak D call: TRBD1 (5 bases). This CDR3 spans 18 amino acids. Trimming removed 3 bases from V and 7 bases from J, with 22 bases in between. The germline CDR1 and CDR2 sequences are KGHSH and LQKENI. CDR3 in amino acids: CASSPSELRGRSNSPLHF. CDR3 bases: TGTGCCAGCTCACCTTCAGAGCTTAGGGGCAGGAGCAATTCACCCCTCCACTTT.